Described below is a single T cell receptor (beta chain) sequence and its context. CDR1 and CDR2 (germline): MNHEY, SVGAGI. The CDR3 extends over 18 amino acids. V shed 0 bases, J shed 3 bases, and the junction held 12 bases outside the gene matches. The sample originates from a study of early T cells in non-severe SARS-CoV-2 infection. Study-level information: Whole-blood bulk RNA, unsorted, was sequenced, and chains were unpaired.

Individual cDNA molecules were tagged with unique molecular identifiers. TCRdb called the 5' RACE reads again in MiXCR, with one record for every CDR3 protein. The sample records some 40,000 distinct CDR3 sequences, 5% to 6% being singletons. The chain combines TRBV6-5 with TRBJ2-3, with 7 nucleotides matching TRBD2. The sequence was collected from an adult who was a healthcare worker with PCR-confirmed SARS-CoV-2 infection or an uninfected control (not recorded which). The sample consisted of whole blood. CDR3 nucleotides: TGTGCCAGCAGTTACTCTCGGACACTAGCCGGGGGGACAGATACGCAGTATTTT. Amino acids: CASSYSRTLAGGTDTQYF.